These T cell receptor beta chains were read from a single sample in a study of lymphopenia after photon versus proton radiotherapy. Method: immunoSEQ multiplex PCR; TCRdb's copy keeps in-frame clones and lacks some. The sample holds approximately 66,000 clones, approximately 86% seen once. The source was peripheral blood, collected from a patient treated with photon-based radiotherapy. The receptors were sampled from a man between 40 and 49 years old with gastric cancer. The CDR3 runs from the conserved cysteine through the conserved F or W. D genes are given only for firm matches. The size of a clone is reported for some rows only, either as once, few or many, or as a class for expanded clones.

>once|TRBJ2-3|TRBV30|NA
CAWVPGNTDTQYF
TGTGCCTGGGTCCCCGGTAACACAGATACGCAGTATTTT
>NA|TRBJ1-3|TRBV11-2|TRBD1
CASSLHQKAGTAYF
TGTGCCAGCAGCTTACATCAGAAAGCCGGGACAGCCTATTTT
>NA|TRBJ2-3|TRBV9|TRBD2
CASSALAGGTTDTQYF
TGTGCCAGCAGCGCACTAGCGGGGGGAACCACAGATACGCAGTATTTT
>NA|TRBJ2-4|TRBV9|NA
CASSVDTGLDIQYF
TGTGCCAGCAGCGTAGATACGGGGTTGGACATTCAGTACTTC
>NA|TRBJ2-5|TRBV9|TRBD2
CASSVGLAGVVQETQYF
TGTGCCAGCAGCGTAGGACTAGCGGGGGTCGTCCAAGAGACCCAGTACTTC
>NA|TRBJ2-7|TRBV11-2|TRBD2
CASSPSGSAGDEQYF
TGTGCCAGCAGCCCCTCGGGGTCTGCGGGGGACGAGCAGTACTTC
>NA|TRBJ2-2|TRBV6-4|TRBD1
CASSLDRGGTGELFF
TGTGCCAGCAGTCTCGACAGGGGGGGAACCGGGGAGCTGTTTTTT
>NA|TRBJ2-1|TRBV6-5|TRBD1
CASSYPGQGGNEQFF
TGTGCCAGCAGTTATCCAGGACAGGGGGGCAATGAGCAGTTCTTC
>NA|TRBJ2-7|TRBV5-5|TRBD1
CASSWGQGLYEQYF
TGTGCCAGCAGCTGGGGACAGGGGCTCTACGAGCAGTACTTC
>NA|TRBJ2-3|TRBV6-5|NA
CASKASADTQYF
TGTGCCAGCAAAGCCTCTGCAGATACGCAGTATTTT
>NA|TRBJ2-5|TRBV5-4|NA
CASSLTGPGETQYF
TGTGCCAGCAGCTTGACAGGTCCGGGAGAGACCCAGTACTTC
>NA|TRBJ2-3|TRBV11-3|TRBD2
CASSFRGDPDTQYF
TGTGCCAGCAGCTTTCGGGGGGATCCAGATACGCAGTATTTT
>NA|TRBJ2-5|TRBV5-1|TRBD2
CASSAGTSGLETQYF
TGCGCCAGCAGCGCCGGGACTAGCGGGCTAGAGACCCAGTACTTC
>NA|TRBJ2-7|TRBV5-5|NA
CASSLEGLVVIEQYF
TGTGCCAGCAGCTTGGAAGGGTTAGTTGTAATCGAGCAGTACTTC
>NA|TRBJ1-1|TRBV18|NA
CASSPPRMANTEAFF
TGTGCCAGCTCACCTCCCAGGATGGCGAACACTGAAGCTTTCTTT
>NA|TRBJ2-1|TRBV5-1|NA
CASSLAGTGISYNEQFF
TGCGCCAGCAGCTTGGCAGGTACAGGGATCTCCTACAATGAGCAGTTCTTC